This T cell receptor (beta chain) stems from a study of blood T cell repertoires in COVID-19. Study in general: Acute and convalescent COVID-19 samples came from the United States, Italy and Spain. PBMCs, B-cell-depleted T cells, or T cells provided the cDNA or gDNA that made up the material.

As handled by the study authors: Estimates of nucleated cell counts were drawn from the amplification of reference gene primers. Profiling relied on immunoSEQ multiplex PCR, and the TCRdb table lists in-frame clones only, not all of them. V, J and clone size are those of that table, while D and trimming were read from the DNA. The top ten hold 1% to 1.5% of the sample, which has under 50,000 clones, about 87% seen once. Germline V lookup: CDR1 LNHDA, CDR2 SQIVND (reference sequence). V lost 9 bases and J lost 1; bases outside the gene matches: 3. This CDR3 is 14 amino acids long. Material for sequencing was peripheral blood. The origin of this receptor is a middle-aged woman with acute or convalescent COVID-19. The rearrangement joins TRBV19 to TRBJ2-7; 13 nucleotides agree with TRBD2. CDR3 coding DNA: TGTGCCAGCAGGACTAGCGGGGGTTCCTACGAGCAGTACTTC. Translating gives CASRTSGGSYEQYF.